This T cell receptor beta chain was captured by sequencing in a study of metastatic and nonmetastatic thyroid tumors. Study details: Malignant thyroid and benign thyroid patients provided blood and tumor or nodule tissue whose repertoires were compared. General study results and limits: The study reportedly found significantly higher TCR beta diversity in malignant thyroid tumors than benign nodules, in blood and tumor.

This clone has only a few counts. Its antigen is undetermined. V was clipped by 9 bases and J by 2 bases, with 10 bases between them. The CDR3 has 14 residues. Germline V gene lookup returns CDR1 KGHDR and CDR2 SFDVKD. All patients were untreated before thyroid surgery. Original data processing: Differences in CDR3 between clinicopathological groups were drawn on to build a classifier intended to discriminate distant-metastatic papillary thyroid cancer patients. TCRdb re-called clones from the PCR reads using MiXCR. TCRdb's processing, not the authors' own work, is the source of the V and J calls. This sample has over 20,000 clones, with 28% found just once.

The source material was tumor tissue. This receptor was identified in a male donor with papillary thyroid cancer or a benign thyroid nodule (not recorded which). Some clones in this sample may be carry-over from other donors' samples. The chain is built from TRBV24-1 and TRBJ1-6, with D uncertain. In DNA, the CDR3 is TGTGCCACCTCAGAGAACGCCTATAATTCACCCCTCCACTTT. The encoded protein is CATSENAYNSPLHF.